These 4 T cell receptor beta chains originate from one sample sequenced in a study of blood T cell repertoires in COVID-19. Sequencing was performed with immunoSEQ multiplex PCR; in TCRdb, only in-frame clones are kept and a portion is missing. Counted here are roughly 54,000 clones, approximately 90% occurring once; the ten biggest clones make up 25% to 30%. Sequencing was done on a sample of peripheral blood. These receptors all come from a human donor in a cohort sampled during active COVID-19.

This clone occurred once. The chain uses TRBV28 and TRBJ2-1; D is ambiguous. CDR3 length: 13 residues. CDR1 and CDR2 from the germline V gene are MDHEN and SYDVKM. V was clipped by 5 bases and J by 4 bases, with 9 bases between them. The chain's CDR3 is CASSQPRYNEQFF. The CDR3, as DNA: TGTGCCAGCAGTCAGCCTAGGTACAATGAGCAGTTCTTC.

The V and J genes are TRBV30 and TRBJ1-2; TRBD1 agrees at 7 bases. V was clipped by 2 bases and J by 4 bases; unmatched bases: 4. CDR1 is GTSNPN, CDR2 SVGIG, per germline (reference sequence). This CDR3 contains 13 residues. This CDR3 is CAWSRGQFYGYTF. In DNA form, the CDR3 reads TGTGCCTGGAGTAGGGGACAGTTCTATGGCTACACCTTC.

The chain combines TRBV24-1 with TRBJ1-2; D unclear. CDR3 length equals 11 residues. The germline gives CDR1 KGHDR, CDR2 SFDVKD. The ends were cut back, 4 bases at V and 4 bases at J, with 3 bases in the middle. The CDR3 nucleotides are TGTGCCACCAGTGACAGCTATGGCTACACCTTC. It encodes CATSDSYGYTF.

This clone showed up just once. V gene TRBV2 combines with J gene TRBJ2-7, with 12 bases fitting TRBD2. The CDR3 loop spans 18 amino acids. CDR1 and CDR2 from the germline V gene are SNHLY and FYNNEI. The trim removed 2 bases at V and 4 bases at J, leaving 12 bases unmatched. This CDR3 is CASSETWASGRAIYEQYF. CDR3 coding DNA: TGTGCCAGCAGTGAAACTTGGGCTAGCGGGAGGGCCATATACGAGCAGTACTTC.